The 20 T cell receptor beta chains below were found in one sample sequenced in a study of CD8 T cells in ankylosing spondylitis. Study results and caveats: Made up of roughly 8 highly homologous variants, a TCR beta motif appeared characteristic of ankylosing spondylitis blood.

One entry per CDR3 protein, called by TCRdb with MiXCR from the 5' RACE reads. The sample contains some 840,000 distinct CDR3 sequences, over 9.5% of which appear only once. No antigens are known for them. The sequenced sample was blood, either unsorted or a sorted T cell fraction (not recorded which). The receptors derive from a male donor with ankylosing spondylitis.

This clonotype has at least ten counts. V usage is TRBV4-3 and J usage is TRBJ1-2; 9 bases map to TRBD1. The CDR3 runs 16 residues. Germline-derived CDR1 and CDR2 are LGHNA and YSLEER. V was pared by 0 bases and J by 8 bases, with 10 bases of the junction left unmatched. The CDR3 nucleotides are TGCGCCAGCAGCCAAGATTGGGTCGACAGGGGGTACGGCTACACCTTC. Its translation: CASSQDWVDRGYGYTF.

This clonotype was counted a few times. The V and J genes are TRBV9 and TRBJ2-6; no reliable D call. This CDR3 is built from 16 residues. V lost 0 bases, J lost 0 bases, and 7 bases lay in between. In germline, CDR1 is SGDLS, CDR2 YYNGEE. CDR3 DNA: TGTGCCAGCAGCGTAGCGGGTCGCTCTGGGGCCAACGTCCTGACTTTC. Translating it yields CASSVAGRSGANVLTF.

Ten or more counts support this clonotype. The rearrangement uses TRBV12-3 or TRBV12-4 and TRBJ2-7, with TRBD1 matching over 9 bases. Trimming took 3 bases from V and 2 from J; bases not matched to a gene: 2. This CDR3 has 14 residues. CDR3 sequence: CASSLRQGAYEQYF. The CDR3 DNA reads TGTGCCAGCAGTTTGCGACAGGGGGCCTACGAGCAGTACTTC.

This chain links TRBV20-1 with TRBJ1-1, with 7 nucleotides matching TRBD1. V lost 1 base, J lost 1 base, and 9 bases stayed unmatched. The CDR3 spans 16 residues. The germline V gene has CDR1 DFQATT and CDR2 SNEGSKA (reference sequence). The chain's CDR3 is CSARVGGGRRNTEAFF. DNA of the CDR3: TGCAGTGCTAGAGTCGGAGGGGGCAGGAGGAACACTGAAGCTTTCTTT.

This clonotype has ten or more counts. The CDR3 nucleotides are TGTGCCATCAGTGAAGTGTCTGAGAATCAGCCCCAGCATTTT. Translated, it gives CAISEVSENQPQHF. This sequence joins TRBV10-3 and TRBJ1-5; D remains unclear. This CDR3 is built from 14 residues. Germline assignment: CDR1 ENHRY and CDR2 SYGVKD. The V gene lost 3 bases and the J gene lost 4 bases, with 10 bases spanning the gap.

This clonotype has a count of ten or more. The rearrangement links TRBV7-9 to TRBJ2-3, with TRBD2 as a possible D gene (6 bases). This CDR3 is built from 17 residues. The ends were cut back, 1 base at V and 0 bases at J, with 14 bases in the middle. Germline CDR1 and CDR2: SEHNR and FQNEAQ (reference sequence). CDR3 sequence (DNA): TGTGCCAGCAGCTTAGGATGGCGGGGTGCTAGCACAGATACGCAGTATTTT. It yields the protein CASSLGWRGASTDTQYF.

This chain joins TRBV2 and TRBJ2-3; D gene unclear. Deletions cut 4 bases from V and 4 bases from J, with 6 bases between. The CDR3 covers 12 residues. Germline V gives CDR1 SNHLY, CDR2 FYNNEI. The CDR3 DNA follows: TGTGCCAGCAGTGTTCCCCCAGATACGCAGTATTTT. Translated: CASSVPPDTQYF. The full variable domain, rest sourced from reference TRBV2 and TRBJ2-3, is EPEVTQTPSHQVTQMGQEVILRCVPISNHLYFYWYRQILGQKVEFLVSFYNNEISEKSEIFDDQFSVERPDGSNFTLKIRSTKLEDSAMYFCASSVPPDTQYFGPGTRLTVL.

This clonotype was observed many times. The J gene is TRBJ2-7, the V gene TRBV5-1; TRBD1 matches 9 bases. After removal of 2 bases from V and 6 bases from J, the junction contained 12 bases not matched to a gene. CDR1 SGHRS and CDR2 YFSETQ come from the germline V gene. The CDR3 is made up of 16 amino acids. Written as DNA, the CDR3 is TGCGCCAGCAGCTTAGCCCCGGGACAGGGAGAAGGCGAGCAGTACTTC. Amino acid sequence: CASSLAPGQGEGEQYF. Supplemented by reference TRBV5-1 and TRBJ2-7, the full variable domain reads KAGVTQTPRYLIKTRGQQVTLSCSPISGHRSVSWYQQTPGQGLQFLFEYFSETQRNKGNFPGRFSGRQFSNSRSEMNVSTLELGDSALYLCASSLAPGQGEGEQYFGPGTRLTVT.

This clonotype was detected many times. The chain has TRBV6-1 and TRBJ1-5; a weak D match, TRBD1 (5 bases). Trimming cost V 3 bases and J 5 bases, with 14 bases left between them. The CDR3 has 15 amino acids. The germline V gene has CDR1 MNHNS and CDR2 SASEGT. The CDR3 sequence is CASSDNRDRDQPQHF. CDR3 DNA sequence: TGTGCCAGCAGTGATAACCGGGACCGAGATCAGCCCCAGCATTTT.

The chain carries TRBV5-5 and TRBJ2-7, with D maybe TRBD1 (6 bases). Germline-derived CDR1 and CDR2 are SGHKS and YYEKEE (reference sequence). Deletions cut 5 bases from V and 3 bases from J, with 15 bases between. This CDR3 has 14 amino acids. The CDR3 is CASRFRGMGYEQYF. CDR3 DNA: TGTGCCAGCAGGTTCAGGGGAATGGGCTACGAGCAGTACTTC.

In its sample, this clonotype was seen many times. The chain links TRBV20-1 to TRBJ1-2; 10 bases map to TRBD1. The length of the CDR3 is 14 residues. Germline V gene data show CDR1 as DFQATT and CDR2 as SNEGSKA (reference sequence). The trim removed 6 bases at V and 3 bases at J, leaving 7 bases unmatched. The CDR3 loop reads CSAIGTGAYYGYTF. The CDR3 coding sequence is TGCAGTGCCATCGGGACAGGGGCCTACTATGGCTACACCTTC.

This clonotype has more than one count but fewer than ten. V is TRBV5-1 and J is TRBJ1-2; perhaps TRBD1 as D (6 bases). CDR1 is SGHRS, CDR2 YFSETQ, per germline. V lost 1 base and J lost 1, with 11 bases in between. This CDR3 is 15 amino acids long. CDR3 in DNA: TGCGCCAGCAGCTTGACAGGGTCCGTTAACTATGGCTACACCTTC. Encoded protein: CASSLTGSVNYGYTF.

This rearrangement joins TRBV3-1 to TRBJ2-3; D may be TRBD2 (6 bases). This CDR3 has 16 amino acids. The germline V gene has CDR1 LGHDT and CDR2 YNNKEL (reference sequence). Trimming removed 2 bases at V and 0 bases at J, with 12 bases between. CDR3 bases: TGTGCCAGCAGCCAATGGATGGCGGGGAGCACAGATACGCAGTATTTT. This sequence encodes CASSQWMAGSTDTQYF.

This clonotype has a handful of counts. The CDR3 here is CASSQDRVEDTQYF. The CDR3 DNA follows: TGCGCCAGCAGCCAAGATCGGGTGGAGGATACGCAGTATTTT. The chain combines TRBV4-3 with TRBJ2-3; D gene unclear. The length of the CDR3 is 14 residues. Germline CDR1 and CDR2: LGHNA and YSLEER. The ends were cut back, 0 bases at V and 6 bases at J, with 10 bases in the middle.

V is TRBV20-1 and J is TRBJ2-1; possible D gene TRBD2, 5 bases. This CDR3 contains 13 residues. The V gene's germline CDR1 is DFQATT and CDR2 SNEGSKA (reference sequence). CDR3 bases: TGCAGGCCAGCGCAAGCGGCAATGGATGAGCAGTTCTTC. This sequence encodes CRPAQAAMDEQFF.

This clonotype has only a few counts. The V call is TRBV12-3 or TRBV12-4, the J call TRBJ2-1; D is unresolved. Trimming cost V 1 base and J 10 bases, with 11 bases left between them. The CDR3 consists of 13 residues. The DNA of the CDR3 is TGTGCCAGCAGTTTAGGAACCGCCGGGGAGCAGTTCTTC. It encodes CASSLGTAGEQFF.

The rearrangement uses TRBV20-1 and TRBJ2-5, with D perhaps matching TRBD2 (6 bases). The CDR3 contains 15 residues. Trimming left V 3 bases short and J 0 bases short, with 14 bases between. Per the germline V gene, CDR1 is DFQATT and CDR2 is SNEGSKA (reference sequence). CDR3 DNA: TGCAGTGCTAGTAAGGGACTCAAGTACCAAGAGACCCAGTACTTC. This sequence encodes CSASKGLKYQETQYF.

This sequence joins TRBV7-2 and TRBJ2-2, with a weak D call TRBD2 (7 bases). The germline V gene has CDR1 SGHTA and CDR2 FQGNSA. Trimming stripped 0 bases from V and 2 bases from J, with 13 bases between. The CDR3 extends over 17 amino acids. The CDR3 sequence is CASSLAGGGLNTGELFF. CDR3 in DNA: TGTGCCAGCAGCTTAGCGGGGGGGGGCCTCAACACCGGGGAGCTGTTTTTT.

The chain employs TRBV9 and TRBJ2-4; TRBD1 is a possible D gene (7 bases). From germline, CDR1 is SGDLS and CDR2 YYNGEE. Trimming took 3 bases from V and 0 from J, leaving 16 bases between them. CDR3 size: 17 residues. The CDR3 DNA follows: TGTGCCAGCAGCGCTGCGGGACAGACCTTAGCCAAAAACATTCAGTACTTC. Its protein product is CASSAAGQTLAKNIQYF.

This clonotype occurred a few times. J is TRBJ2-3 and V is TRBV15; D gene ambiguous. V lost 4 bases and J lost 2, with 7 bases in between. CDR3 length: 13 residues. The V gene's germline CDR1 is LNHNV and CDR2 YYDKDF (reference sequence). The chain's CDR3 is CATSKTVTDTQYF. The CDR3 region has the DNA TGTGCCACCAGCAAGACTGTCACAGATACGCAGTATTTT.